These 16 T cell receptor beta chains were all obtained from the same sample, sequenced in a study of T cell repertoires in cytomegalovirus infection. MiXCR was run by TCRdb on the reads, yielding one entry per CDR3 protein. The sample includes about 330,000 distinct CDR3 sequences, about 35% of them seen just once. No antigen is known for these receptors. The sample here was cultured PBMCs, taken from culture after CMV antigen stimulation. These receptors all come from a human donor in good health (CMV status not recorded). Some clones in this sample may be carry-over from other donors' samples.

This clonotype was detected a few times. The chain employs TRBV28 and TRBJ2-1, with a weak D call TRBD2 (5 bases). The ends were cut back, 5 bases at V and 6 bases at J, with 17 bases in the middle. This CDR3 comprises 15 residues. Germline V gene lookup returns CDR1 MDHEN and CDR2 SYDVKM. This CDR3 is CASSPTTPEGNEQFF. Written as DNA, the CDR3 is TGTGCCAGCAGTCCGACGACCCCCGAGGGCAATGAGCAGTTCTTC.

About this clonotype: This sequence may be a read error, since a much larger clone differs from it by one base. The J gene is TRBJ1-2, the V gene TRBV7-8; D possibly corresponds to TRBD1 (6 bases). The germline V gene has CDR1 SGHVS and CDR2 FQNEAQ. The CDR3 is made up of 14 amino acids. For the CDR3, the DNA is TGTGCCTGCAGCCCTAGGACAGATAGCTATGGCTACACCTTC. Translating it yields CACSPRTDSYGYTF.

In this sample, this clonotype turned up many times. V gene TRBV7-2 combines with J gene TRBJ2-7, with no clear D. V lost 2 bases to trimming and J lost 2 bases, with 13 bases between them. Germline-derived CDR1 and CDR2 are SGHTA and FQGNSA. CDR3 length: 15 amino acids. CDR3 DNA: TGTGCCAGCAGCTTAATCGGCCGATCGACCTACGAGCAGTACTTC. Its protein is CASSLIGRSTYEQYF.

The rearrangement joins TRBV19 to TRBJ2-1, with 7 positions matching TRBD2. The germline CDR1 and CDR2 sequences are LNHDA and SQIVND (reference sequence). The CDR3 length is 17 residues. V was clipped by 0 bases and J by 1 base; unmatched bases: 6. CDR3 region: CASSIERGGSSYNEQFF. CDR3 DNA sequence: TGTGCCAGTAGTATAGAACGGGGAGGGAGTTCCTACAATGAGCAGTTCTTC.

This sequence joins TRBV20-1 and TRBJ2-7, with 11 nucleotides matching TRBD2. Germline CDR1 DFQATT, CDR2 SNEGSKA (reference sequence). V lost 6 bases and J lost 2; bases outside the gene matches: 6. This CDR3 comprises 14 residues. For the CDR3, the DNA is TGCAGTGCCACACTAGCGGGAGACCCCTACGAGCAGTACGTC. Translated: CSATLAGDPYEQYV.

V and J are TRBV2 and TRBJ1-1; 7 positions match TRBD1. With V trimmed by 10 bases and J by 5 bases, 19 bases remained unmatched. Germline V CDR1 and CDR2: SNHLY, FYNNEI. This CDR3 comprises 16 residues. CDR3 sequence reads: CAISLGSSGGYTEAFF. The CDR3 region has the DNA TGTGCCATCTCGCTAGGATCATCAGGGGGGTATACTGAAGCTTTCTTT. The full variable domain, in which reference TRBV2 and TRBJ1-1 provide the parts outside the CDR3, is EPEVTQTPSHQVTQMGQEVILRCVPISNHLYFYWYRQILGQKVEFLVSFYNNEISEKSEIFDDQFSVERPDGSNFTLKIRSTKLEDSAMYFCAISLGSSGGYTEAFFGQGTRLTVV.

The genes are TRBV7-9 and TRBJ2-5; tentatively, D is TRBD1 or TRBD2 (5 bases each). This CDR3 comprises 14 residues. Trimming left V 4 bases short and J 6 bases short, with 15 bases between. Germline values: CDR1 SEHNR, CDR2 FQNEAQ (reference sequence). In DNA, the CDR3 is TGTGCCAGCAGCTACGGGACCGCGGACAAGACCCAGTACTTC. Encoded protein: CASSYGTADKTQYF.

The V gene is TRBV5-4, the J gene TRBJ2-1; no definite D call. Germline loops: CDR1 SGHNT, CDR2 YYREEE (reference sequence). The CDR3 has 16 residues. Trimming took off 0 bases at V and 5 bases at J, with 15 bases between the two ends. This CDR3 is CASSLDNRNSHNEQFF. CDR3 bases: TGTGCCAGCAGCTTGGATAATCGTAATTCCCACAATGAGCAGTTCTTC.

In its sample, this clonotype was seen a few times. The CDR3 region is CSARPPRVFNAEAFF. Here the CDR3 DNA reads TGCAGTGCTAGACCACCCAGGGTCTTTAACGCTGAAGCTTTCTTT. The gene calls are TRBV20-1 and TRBJ1-1; tentative D call: TRBD1 (5 bases). With 2 bases removed from V and 6 bases from J, the gap between germline ends came to 19 bases. This CDR3 is built from 15 residues. Germline values: CDR1 DFQATT, CDR2 SNEGSKA (reference sequence).

Many counts were recorded for this clonotype. This sequence joins TRBV6-6 and TRBJ1-5; perhaps TRBD1 as D (5 bases). The CDR3 runs 13 residues. The germline CDR1 and CDR2 sequences are MNHNY and SVGAGI (reference sequence). V dropped 7 bases and J dropped 4 bases, with 11 bases sitting between them. The CDR3 sequence: CASNRDGNQPQHF. The CDR3 DNA is TGTGCCAGCAACCGGGACGGAAATCAGCCCCAGCATTTT.

This clonotype was seen a handful of times. This rearrangement joins TRBV14 to TRBJ1-2; D may be TRBD1 (5 bases). Trimming took 0 bases from V and 3 from J, leaving 8 bases between them. The CDR3 spans 14 residues. Germline assignment: CDR1 SGHDN and CDR2 FVKESK. Here the CDR3 reads CASSQERGYYGYTF. The CDR3 coding sequence is TGTGCCAGCAGCCAAGAGAGGGGATACTATGGCTACACCTTC. Full variable domain (rest looked up from reference TRBV14 and TRBJ1-2): EAGVTQFPSHSVIEKGQTVTLRCDPISGHDNLYWYRRVMGKEIKFLLHFVKESKQDESGMPNNRFLAERTGGTYSTLKVQPAELEDSGVYFCASSQERGYYGYTFGSGTRLTVV.

The chain uses TRBV15 and TRBJ1-6, with 10 bases identical to TRBD1. V was pared by 5 bases and J by 10 bases, with 8 bases of the junction left unmatched. The CDR3 sequence is 15 residues long. Looked up from germline, CDR1 is LNHNV and CDR2 is YYDKDF (reference sequence). The DNA for the CDR3 is TGTGCCACCAGCTCTGGACAGGGGGAAGGGTCACCCCTCCACTTT. Translating it yields CATSSGQGEGSPLHF.

Of note for this clonotype: This CDR3 fails to terminate in the conserved phenylalanine or tryptophan, so it likely reflects a read error. The DNA is omitted, as the CDR3 cannot be located on it reliably, and the CDR3 follows TCRdb's listing. The chain combines TRBV7-9 with TRBJ2-7; no check of the table's D call, TRBD1, against the DNA was made. The germline CDR1 and CDR2 sequences are SEHNR and FQNEAQ (reference sequence). The CDR3 has 12 residues if both end residues are counted. The CDR3 here is CASSYGQGDVNI.

This clonotype was seen a few times. The gene calls are TRBV7-3 and TRBJ2-6; D is possibly TRBD2 (5 bases). Germline assignment: CDR1 SGHTA and CDR2 FQGTGA. CDR3 length: 16 residues. Trimming shortened V by 5 bases and J by 2 bases, and 13 bases separated the two germline ends. In DNA, the CDR3 is TGTGCCAGCAGCCCGGCAGCGGCGCCTGGGGCCAACGTCCTGACTTTC. This translates into CASSPAAAPGANVLTF. The full variable domain, in which reference TRBV7-3 and TRBJ2-6 provide the parts outside the CDR3, is GAGVSQTPSNKVTEKGKYVELRCDPISGHTALYWYRQSLGQGPEFLIYFQGTGAADDSGLPNDRFFAVRPEGSVSTLKIQRTERGDSAVYLCASSPAAAPGANVLTFGAGSRLTVL.

This clonotype came up a few times. This chain connects TRBV28 to TRBJ1-4; D gene ambiguous. Germline CDR1 reads MDHEN; CDR2 reads SYDVKM. CDR3 size: 16 residues. The ends were cut back, 5 bases at V and 0 bases at J, with 13 bases in the middle. This chain's CDR3 is CASSASDKATNEKLFF. The CDR3 bases are TGTGCCAGCAGTGCCTCCGACAAGGCAACTAATGAAAAACTGTTTTTT.

This clonotype was seen ten or more times. The chain employs TRBV7-8 and TRBJ1-2, with D uncertain. Trimming stripped 8 bases from V and 0 bases from J, with 16 bases between. Per the germline V gene, CDR1 is SGHVS and CDR2 is FQNEAQ. The CDR3 runs 15 residues. CDR3 sequence: CASRPGGGPNYGYTF. The DNA of the CDR3 is TGTGCCAGCCGCCCGGGTGGTGGACCTAACTATGGCTACACCTTC.